These 16 T cell receptor beta chains share one sample of origin, sequenced in a study of graft-versus-host responses after intestinal transplantation. Some clones are missing from TCRdb's copy, which holds only in-frame ones; the method was immunoSEQ multiplex PCR. The data hold 70,000 to 95,000 clones, with over 85% observed a single time. For these TCRs, the target antigens are not known. Here the sequenced sample was unstimulated CD8+ T cells sorted from spleen or lymph node cells, taken before transplant. The receptors shown here come from a human donor who was the organ donor for an intestinal transplant.

J is TRBJ1-1 and V is TRBV5-6; D gene unclear. V was cut by 1 base and J by 2 bases, with 12 bases left in between. The CDR3 covers 15 residues. The germline V gene has CDR1 SGHDT and CDR2 YYEEEE. This CDR3 reads CASSLRPGPNTEAFF. In DNA form, the CDR3 reads TGTGCCAGCAGCTTGCGACCGGGTCCCAACACTGAAGCTTTCTTT.

The chain links TRBV7-9 to TRBJ2-2, with 10 bases fitting TRBD2. With 2 bases clipped from V and 3 bases from J, the junction kept 6 bases outside the gene matches. CDR3 length: 17 residues. Germline V gives CDR1 SEHNR, CDR2 FQNEAQ (reference sequence). This CDR3 reads CASSLFLAGDYTGELFF. The CDR3 nucleotides are TGTGCCAGCAGCTTATTTCTAGCGGGGGACTACACCGGGGAGCTGTTTTTT. The full variable domain, in which reference TRBV7-9 and TRBJ2-2 provide the parts outside the CDR3, is DTGVSQNPRHKITKRGQNVTFRCDPISEHNRLYWYRQTLGQGPEFLTYFQNEAQLEKSRLLSDRFSAERPKGSFSTLEIQRTEQGDSAMYLCASSLFLAGDYTGELFFGEGSRLTVL.

This chain uses TRBV19 with TRBJ2-1; D ambiguous. Trimming took off 4 bases at V and 0 bases at J, with 10 bases between the two ends. CDR1 LNHDA and CDR2 SQIVND come from the germline V gene (reference sequence). The CDR3 covers 15 residues. CDR3 amino acids: CASSKPGSSYNEQFF. The CDR3 DNA reads TGTGCCAGTAGTAAACCGGGTAGCTCCTACAATGAGCAGTTCTTC.

The rearrangement links TRBV5-1 to TRBJ2-7, with 10 bases lining up with TRBD2. Losses at the gene ends were 1 base for V and 0 bases for J; bases not matched to a gene: 4. Germline assignment: CDR1 SGHRS and CDR2 YFSETQ. There are 16 residues in the CDR3. The CDR3 DNA reads TGCGCCAGCAGCTTGAGGGCTAGCGGGAGCTCCTACGAGCAGTACTTC. Translating gives CASSLRASGSSYEQYF. The whole variable domain, remainder taken from reference TRBV5-1 and TRBJ2-7, is KAGVTQTPRYLIKTRGQQVTLSCSPISGHRSVSWYQQTPGQGLQFLFEYFSETQRNKGNFPGRFSGRQFSNSRSEMNVSTLELGDSALYLCASSLRASGSSYEQYFGPGTRLTVT.

The chain uses TRBV15 and TRBJ1-5; perhaps TRBD1 as D (6 bases). Trimming took 5 bases from V and 7 from J, leaving 18 bases between them. Looked up from germline, CDR1 is LNHNV and CDR2 is YYDKDF (reference sequence). This CDR3 is 15 amino acids long. CDR3 coding DNA: TGTGCCACCAGCTATATCAGGGGCAGGGAGCAGCCCCAGCATTTT. Its protein product is CATSYIRGREQPQHF.

The chain uses TRBV28 and TRBJ2-3, with 10 bases fitting TRBD2. This CDR3 has 19 residues. The junction had 15 bases not matched to a gene; V was cut back by 5 bases and J by 1 base. Germline V gene sequence: CDR1 MDHEN, CDR2 SYDVKM. The CDR3, as DNA: TGTGCCAGCAGTGTGACTAGCGGGCGAAACCCTGGGGGCACAGATACGCAGTATTTT. Translating gives CASSVTSGRNPGGTDTQYF.

This clone was detected only a few times. The chain recombines TRBV5-1 with TRBJ2-7, with a weak D call TRBD1 (5 bases). The germline V and J ends were trimmed by 4 bases and 2 bases, with 19 bases remaining between them. The V gene's germline CDR1 is SGHRS and CDR2 YFSETQ. The CDR3 totals 16 residues. CDR3 loop: CASSAGRLDRPYEQYF. In DNA form, the CDR3 reads TGCGCCAGCAGCGCAGGACGCCTTGACAGACCCTACGAGCAGTACTTC.

The chain recombines TRBV4-1 with TRBJ2-1; TRBD1 is a possible D gene (5 bases). CDR1 and CDR2 from the germline V gene are MGHRA and YSYEKL. Between the trimmed V and J ends, which lost 0 bases and 10 bases, there was a span of 16 bases. The CDR3 loop spans 15 amino acids. In nucleotides, the CDR3 is TGCGCCAGCAGCCAAGATCCCCCTCGACAGCAGGAGCAGTTCTTC. Its protein product is CASSQDPPRQQEQFF.

The CDR3 DNA reads as TGTGCCAGCAGTTTCGTTCTGGACGGGGAAGAGACCCAGTACTTC. Translated, it gives CASSFVLDGEETQYF. The chain has TRBV11-2 and TRBJ2-5; the D gene is possibly TRBD2 (5 bases). This CDR3 comprises 15 residues. Germline loops: CDR1 SGHAT, CDR2 FQNNGV. Trimming took off 6 bases at V and 3 bases at J, with 17 bases between the two ends.

The gene calls are TRBV27 and TRBJ2-1; 8 bases fit TRBD2. Trimming removed 4 bases from V and 9 bases from J; junction bases left unmatched: 2. The CDR3 consists of 12 residues. Per the germline V gene, CDR1 is MNHEY and CDR2 is SMNVEV (reference sequence). The CDR3 reads CASSYLAGEQFF. The CDR3 bases are TGTGCCAGCAGTTATCTAGCGGGTGAGCAGTTCTTC.

The chain carries TRBV27 and TRBJ1-2, with 7 nucleotides matching TRBD1. The CDR3 is 17 amino acids. Per the germline V gene, CDR1 is MNHEY and CDR2 is SMNVEV (reference sequence). V dropped 5 bases and J dropped 2; count of bases not matched to a gene: 14. This CDR3 is CASSTYQTGEENYGYTF. For the CDR3, the DNA is TGTGCCAGCAGTACCTACCAAACAGGGGAAGAGAACTATGGCTACACCTTC.

The chain uses TRBV28 and TRBJ2-1; the D gene is possibly TRBD1 (6 bases). Germline V gene sequence: CDR1 MDHEN, CDR2 SYDVKM. The germline V and J ends were trimmed by 1 base and 3 bases, with 10 bases remaining between them. The CDR3 is made up of 15 amino acids. CDR3 nucleotide sequence: TGTGCCAGCAGTTTATTTCCAGGGGACTACAATGAGCAGTTCTTC. This codes for CASSLFPGDYNEQFF. The full variable domain, with the rest looked up from reference TRBV28 and TRBJ2-1, is DVKVTQSSRYLVKRTGEKVFLECVQDMDHENMFWYRQDPGLGLRLIYFSYDVKMKEKGDIPEGYSVSREKKERFSLILESASTNQTSMYLCASSLFPGDYNEQFFGPGTRLTVL.

Comment on this clone: One end of the junction is discordant with germline, which a read error may explain. This chain connects TRBV13 to TRBJ2-5, with 8 bases identical to TRBD2. The CDR3 has 16 amino acids. In germline, CDR1 is PRHDT, CDR2 FYEKMQ (reference sequence). The chain's CDR3 is CASSLGTRGRKETQYF. The CDR3 DNA sequence: TGTGCCAGCAGCCTAGGGACTAGGGGACGTAAAGAGACCCAGTACTTC.

V gene TRBV13 combines with J gene TRBJ1-1, with D possibly matching TRBD1 (5 bases). The germline V gene encodes CDR1 PRHDT and CDR2 FYEKMQ (reference sequence). V lost 4 bases and J 5 bases, leaving 17 bases between the germline ends. The CDR3 covers 15 residues. Here the CDR3 reads CASSYNTMGGTEAFF. CDR3 nucleotides: TGTGCCAGCAGCTACAATACCATGGGGGGGACTGAAGCTTTCTTT. Together with reference TRBV13 and TRBJ1-1, the CDR3 gives the full variable domain: AAGVIQSPRHLIKEKRETATLKCYPIPRHDTVYWYQQGPGQDPQFLISFYEKMQSDKGSIPDRFSAQQFSDYHSELNMSSLELGDSALYFCASSYNTMGGTEAFFGQGTRLTVV.

The CDR3 spells CASSLALGQNQPQHF. DNA for the CDR3: TGTGCCAGCAGCTTAGCGCTGGGGCAGAATCAGCCCCAGCATTTT. The rearrangement joins TRBV7-9 to TRBJ1-5; weak D call: TRBD1 (5 bases). This CDR3 contains 15 residues. The V and J ends lost 0 bases and 4 bases respectively, with 10 bases between them. From germline, CDR1 is SEHNR and CDR2 FQNEAQ (reference sequence).

This chain links TRBV27 with TRBJ2-3; 9 nucleotides agree with TRBD2. The CDR3 consists of 16 residues. With V trimmed by 4 bases and J by 0 bases, 5 bases remained unmatched. Germline V gene data show CDR1 as MNHEY and CDR2 as SMNVEV (reference sequence). The CDR3 sequence: CASSSGLAVSTDTQYF. In DNA form, the CDR3 reads TGTGCCAGCAGTTCGGGACTAGCCGTTAGCACAGATACGCAGTATTTT.